The rows below give T cell receptor beta chains drawn from one sample of a study of T cell responses to AZD1222 COVID-19 vaccine. This table comes from immunoSEQ multiplex PCR, and its TCRdb copy is limited to in-frame clones, with some not included. The sample records 150,000 to 200,000 clones, more than 85% being singletons. The sample here was peripheral blood, taken on day 0 of AZD1222 vaccination. All receptors come from an adult in good health. Each CDR3 is given with its conserved first and last residue. The order of the fields is J gene, D gene, clone size, V gene, CDR3 protein, CDR3 DNA. The D gene is left open where the match is weak. Clone size appears in some rows only: once, few, many, or a class for an expanded clone.

J: TRBJ1-5
D: -
size: -
V: TRBV19
CDR3: CASNKRGASNQPQHF
DNA: TGTGCCAGTAACAAAAGGGGGGCAAGCAATCAGCCCCAGCATTTT

J: TRBJ1-4
D: -
size: -
V: TRBV15
CDR3: CATSRPTLLGIGEKLFF
DNA: TGTGCCACCAGCAGGCCGACCCTTTTGGGGATTGGGGAAAAACTGTTTTTT

J: TRBJ1-5
D: TRBD1
size: -
V: TRBV9
CDR3: CASSVGVRGPQPQHF
DNA: TGTGCCAGCAGCGTAGGTGTGAGGGGGCCCCAGCCCCAGCATTTT

J: TRBJ1-1
D: -
size: -
V: TRBV5-1
CDR3: CASSGRPGLVWAFF
DNA: TGCGCCAGCAGCGGACGCCCGGGCCTCGTGTGGGCTTTCTTT

J: TRBJ1-2
D: -
size: -
V: TRBV15
CDR3: CATSRDHQGNYGYTF
DNA: TGTGCCACCAGCAGAGATCATCAGGGGAACTATGGCTACACCTTC

J: TRBJ1-6
D: -
size: -
V: TRBV5-1
CDR3: CASSLVGSAYNSPLHF
DNA: TGCGCCAGCAGCTTGGTGGGGAGCGCCTATAATTCACCCCTCCACTTT

J: TRBJ2-1
D: TRBD1
size: -
V: TRBV6-1
CDR3: CASSDEGQGGEQFF
DNA: TGTGCCAGCAGTGACGAGGGACAGGGAGGCGAGCAGTTCTTC

J: TRBJ2-7
D: TRBD1
size: -
V: TRBV15
CDR3: CATSKGTDFYEQYF
DNA: TGTGCCACCAGCAAAGGGACAGATTTCTACGAGCAGTACTTC

J: TRBJ1-6
D: TRBD1
size: -
V: TRBV2
CDR3: CASRGDRGGSYNSPLHF
DNA: TGTGCCAGCAGGGGGGACAGGGGAGGCTCCTATAATTCACCCCTCCACTTT

J: TRBJ1-5
D: -
size: once
V: TRBV11-2
CDR3: CASSLGANQPQHF
DNA: TGTGCCAGCAGCCTTGGGGCCAATCAGCCCCAGCATTTT

J: TRBJ1-5
D: -
size: once
V: TRBV9
CDR3: CASSVSTTTPNQPQHF
DNA: TGTGCCAGCAGCGTAAGTACCACCACCCCCAATCAGCCCCAGCATTTT

J: TRBJ2-2
D: -
size: -
V: TRBV11-3
CDR3: CASSYTGSSDTGELFF
DNA: TGTGCCAGCAGCTACACAGGGAGTTCGGACACCGGGGAGCTGTTTTTT

J: TRBJ2-7
D: TRBD2
size: -
V: TRBV19
CDR3: CASRPSGGQFYEQYF
DNA: TGTGCCAGTAGACCTAGCGGGGGGCAGTTCTACGAGCAGTACTTC

J: TRBJ2-5
D: -
size: once
V: TRBV13
CDR3: CASSLGAGSMETQYF
DNA: TGTGCCAGCAGCTTAGGGGCAGGGTCTATGGAGACCCAGTACTTC

J: TRBJ2-5
D: TRBD2
size: once
V: TRBV25-1
CDR3: CASSGASGGGETQYF
DNA: TGTGCCAGCAGTGGGGCTAGCGGGGGTGGGGAGACCCAGTACTTC

J: TRBJ2-5
D: TRBD1
size: -
V: TRBV4-1
CDR3: CASSRQFRDRGLGETQYF
DNA: TGCGCCAGCAGCCGACAGTTTCGGGACAGGGGGTTGGGAGAGACCCAGTACTTC

J: TRBJ1-2
D: -
size: once
V: TRBV28
CDR3: CATKGFGYGYTF
DNA: TGTGCCACCAAGGGGTTCGGCTATGGCTACACCTTC

J: TRBJ2-3
D: TRBD2
size: -
V: TRBV6-2/TRBV6-3
CDR3: CASSSHGLAGTDTQYF
DNA: TGTGCCAGCAGTTCCCACGGACTAGCGGGCACAGATACGCAGTATTTT

J: TRBJ1-2
D: -
size: -
V: TRBV5-1
CDR3: CASSLGGPGNYGYTF
DNA: TGCGCCAGCAGCTTGGGGGGGCCAGGCAACTATGGCTACACCTTC

J: TRBJ2-2
D: -
size: few
V: TRBV21-1
CDR3: CASSSQDSDRANTGELFF
DNA: TGTGCCAGCAGCAGCCAGGATAGCGACAGGGCGAACACCGGGGAGCTGTTTTTT

J: TRBJ2-2
D: -
size: -
V: TRBV6-1
CDR3: CASSDRQGSTGELFF
DNA: TGTGCCAGCAGTGATCGTCAGGGCAGCACCGGGGAGCTGTTTTTT

J: TRBJ1-1
D: -
size: -
V: TRBV7-9
CDR3: CASSLSANTEAFF
DNA: TGTGCCAGCAGCTTATCGGCGAACACTGAAGCTTTCTTT

J: TRBJ1-5
D: -
size: -
V: TRBV19
CDR3: CASSIFTTGNQPQHF
DNA: TGTGCCAGTAGTATCTTCACCACGGGAAATCAGCCCCAGCATTTT

J: TRBJ1-2
D: -
size: few
V: TRBV7-9
CDR3: CASSLGVSGHYGYTF
DNA: TGTGCCAGCAGCTTAGGTGTGTCCGGACACTATGGCTACACCTTC

J: TRBJ1-2
D: TRBD1
size: -
V: TRBV11-2
CDR3: CASSDRGYGYTF
DNA: TGTGCCAGCAGCGACAGGGGGTATGGCTACACCTTC

J: TRBJ1-1
D: TRBD1
size: -
V: TRBV30
CDR3: CAWIGQGYTEAFF
DNA: TGTGCCTGGATCGGACAGGGATACACTGAAGCTTTCTTT

J: TRBJ1-2
D: TRBD1
size: once
V: TRBV14
CDR3: CASSQRRYQGETNYGYTF
DNA: TGTGCCAGCAGCCAGCGCCGTTATCAGGGGGAGACTAACTATGGCTACACCTTC

J: TRBJ1-5
D: -
size: -
V: TRBV29-1
CDR3: CSAATVSNQPQHF
DNA: TGCAGCGCCGCGACAGTGAGCAATCAGCCCCAGCATTTT

J: TRBJ1-1
D: -
size: -
V: TRBV6-1
CDR3: CASSEQGGVTEAFF
DNA: TGTGCCAGCAGTGAGCAAGGAGGAGTCACTGAAGCTTTCTTT

J: TRBJ2-7
D: -
size: -
V: TRBV14
CDR3: CASSRTGTGTYEQYF
DNA: TGTGCCAGCAGTCGTACCGGGACGGGGACCTACGAGCAGTACTTC

J: TRBJ1-4
D: -
size: -
V: TRBV11-2
CDR3: CASSLAQGGEKLFF
DNA: TGTGCCAGCAGCTTAGCGCAGGGAGGCGAAAAACTGTTTTTT

J: TRBJ2-5
D: -
size: -
V: TRBV4-1
CDR3: CASSLPGPNTPIPATQYF
DNA: TGCGCCAGCAGCCTTCCGGGCCCCAATACACCCATTCCTGCGACCCAGTACTTC

J: TRBJ2-7
D: -
size: once
V: TRBV5-5
CDR3: CASSLAVHEQYF
DNA: TGTGCCAGCAGTCTTGCGGTCCACGAGCAGTACTTC

J: TRBJ2-1
D: -
size: -
V: TRBV3-1/TRBV3-2
CDR3: CASSQEVWNEQFF
DNA: TGTGCCAGCAGCCAAGAGGTGTGGAATGAGCAGTTCTTC

J: TRBJ2-1
D: -
size: -
V: TRBV27
CDR3: CASSLLSAEVNNEQFF
DNA: TGTGCCAGCAGTTTACTCTCAGCGGAGGTAAACAATGAGCAGTTCTTC

J: TRBJ2-2
D: TRBD1
size: -
V: TRBV24-1
CDR3: CATSDPPGTGNTGELFF
DNA: TGTGCCACCAGTGACCCCCCCGGGACAGGGAACACCGGGGAGCTGTTTTTT

J: TRBJ1-5
D: -
size: -
V: TRBV2
CDR3: CASMGTGMLGSQPQHF
DNA: TGTGCCAGCATGGGTACAGGGATGTTAGGCAGTCAGCCCCAGCATTTT